Presented here are 22 T cell receptor beta chains from one specimen sequenced in a study of T cells in Graves' hyperthyroidism and ophthalmopathy. Amplification of TCR beta CDR3 regions used RNA as the template. Carried out on the TCR CDR3, a first-round RT-PCR used the HTBI primer set. TCRdb ran MiXCR on the multiplex PCR reads and lists one entry per CDR3 protein. Among 690,000 or so distinct CDR3 sequences listed, about 17% were seen once. Material for sequencing was blood. These receptors originate from a woman aged 45-60 years with Graves' hyperthyroidism that later progressed to Graves' ophthalmopathy.

CDR3 in DNA: TGTGCCAGCAGTGAGCAACCATTAGGGCCCCAGCATTTT. This translates into CASSEQPLGPQHF. The chain recombines TRBV6-1 with TRBJ1-5; D is ambiguous. V lost 3 bases to trimming and J lost 9 bases, with 12 bases between them. In germline, CDR1 is MNHNS, CDR2 SASEGT. The CDR3 runs 13 residues.

V usage is TRBV9 and J usage is TRBJ1-4; D unresolved. The CDR3 is 15 amino acids. Germline lookup yields CDR1 SGDLS and CDR2 YYNGEE. The V gene lost 3 bases and the J gene lost 8 bases, with 17 bases spanning the gap. CDR3 in amino acids: CASSERGIPREKLFF. In nucleotides, the CDR3 is TGTGCCAGCAGCGAGCGAGGGATCCCGAGGGAAAAACTGTTTTTT.

The rearrangement uses TRBV6-1 and TRBJ1-5; D gene unclear. The CDR3 covers 15 residues. Germline values: CDR1 MNHNS, CDR2 SASEGT. V shed 5 bases and J shed 4 bases, with 15 bases lying between them. Here the CDR3 DNA reads TGTGCCAGCAGTTCGTTGGGAGGTCCTAATCAGCCCCAGCATTTT. Translating it yields CASSSLGGPNQPQHF.

The genes are TRBV27 and TRBJ2-7; TRBD1 agrees at 9 bases. Unmatched junction bases numbered 5, after V lost 5 bases and J lost 6 bases. This CDR3 comprises 13 residues. In germline, CDR1 is MNHEY, CDR2 SMNVEV (reference sequence). This CDR3 reads CASSLGDRVEQYF. The CDR3 nucleotides are TGTGCCAGCAGTCTCGGGGACAGGGTCGAGCAGTACTTC.

This clonotype showed up just a few times. The V gene is TRBV6-1, the J gene TRBJ1-1; no clear D gene. V dropped 1 base and J dropped 2 bases, with 11 bases sitting between them. The length of the CDR3 is 15 residues. The V gene's germline CDR1 is MNHNS and CDR2 SASEGT. This chain's CDR3 is CASSEETFINTEAFF. The DNA for the CDR3 is TGTGCCAGCAGTGAAGAGACATTTATTAACACTGAAGCTTTCTTT.

This clonotype was seen a few times. The chain joins TRBV7-9 to TRBJ1-4; TRBD1 agrees at 7 bases. Germline CDR1 reads SEHNR; CDR2 reads FQNEAQ (reference sequence). This CDR3 contains 18 residues. V lost 6 bases and J lost 7; bases outside the gene matches: 20. The CDR3 loop is CASSSNRDSRFDVEKLFF. Here the CDR3 DNA reads TGTGCCAGCAGTTCTAACCGGGACAGTCGTTTTGACGTTGAAAAACTGTTTTTT.

This clonotype was detected many times. The chain employs TRBV5-1 and TRBJ1-2; D is ambiguous. Germline loops: CDR1 SGHRS, CDR2 YFSETQ. The CDR3 totals 15 residues. V lost 4 bases and J lost 3, with 16 bases in between. CDR3 sequence reads: CASSPDRNYHYGYTF. As DNA, the CDR3 is TGCGCCAGCAGCCCGGATCGAAATTATCACTATGGCTACACCTTC. Full variable domain (outside the CDR3, taken from reference TRBV5-1 and TRBJ1-2): KAGVTQTPRYLIKTRGQQVTLSCSPISGHRSVSWYQQTPGQGLQFLFEYFSETQRNKGNFPGRFSGRQFSNSRSEMNVSTLELGDSALYLCASSPDRNYHYGYTFGSGTRLTVV.

This clonotype was seen only a few times. The chain has TRBV5-1 and TRBJ2-1; 7 nucleotides match TRBD1. The CDR3 totals 15 residues. The germline CDR1 and CDR2 sequences are SGHRS and YFSETQ. V was clipped by 4 bases and J by 7 bases; unmatched bases: 11. This CDR3 is CASSLTGNSPNEQFF. The CDR3 nucleotides read TGCGCCAGCAGCCTGACAGGGAATTCCCCGAATGAGCAGTTCTTC. The variable domain in full, completed from reference TRBV5-1 and TRBJ2-1, reads KAGVTQTPRYLIKTRGQQVTLSCSPISGHRSVSWYQQTPGQGLQFLFEYFSETQRNKGNFPGRFSGRQFSNSRSEMNVSTLELGDSALYLCASSLTGNSPNEQFFGPGTRLTVL.

This chain connects TRBV5-1 to TRBJ2-7, with 8 nucleotides matching TRBD1. The CDR3 length is 14 residues. J gave up 6 bases and V 5 bases, and 10 bases lay outside the gene matches. From germline, CDR1 is SGHRS and CDR2 YFSETQ. CDR3 DNA sequence: TGCGCCAGCAGTTCGACAGGGGTGGGGCTCGAGCAGTACTTC. This gives the protein CASSSTGVGLEQYF.

This clonotype has at least ten counts. The rearrangement joins TRBV20-1 to TRBJ1-1; TRBD1 matches 8 bases. V was pared by 6 bases and J by 4 bases, with 7 bases of the junction left unmatched. The CDR3 has 13 residues. Germline V gene sequence: CDR1 DFQATT, CDR2 SNEGSKA (reference sequence). CDR3 sequence (DNA): TGCAGTGCCCAGGACAGGGTGGTCACTGAAGCTTTCTTT. Residues: CSAQDRVVTEAFF.

As concerns this clonotype: This may stem from a read error, because a much larger clone lies one nucleotide away. The V gene is TRBV12-3 or TRBV12-4, the J gene TRBJ2-2; 8 nucleotides align to TRBD1. This CDR3 is built from 16 residues. CDR3 region: CASSSGGASYTVELFF. The CDR3 bases are TGTGCCAGCAGCTCAGGGGGCGCGTCTTACACCGTGGAGCTGTTTTTT.

V and J are TRBV7-2 and TRBJ1-5, with TRBD1 matching over 7 bases. The CDR3 runs to 14 residues. Germline V gene lookup returns CDR1 SGHTA and CDR2 FQGNSA. Trimming removed 5 bases from V and 5 bases from J; junction bases left unmatched: 6. CDR3 bases: TGTGCCAGCAGCCTAGGGACAGATCATCAGCCCCAGCATTTT. It is translated as CASSLGTDHQPQHF.

This clonotype was counted many times. The chain combines TRBV12-3 or TRBV12-4 with TRBJ2-2; tentatively, D is TRBD2 (5 bases). CDR3 size: 16 residues. The V gene lost 6 bases and the J gene lost 1 base, with 15 bases spanning the gap. Here the CDR3 reads CASSPPTGMNTGELFF. The CDR3, as DNA: TGTGCCAGCAGCCCCCCCACGGGGATGAACACCGGGGAGCTGTTTTTT.

The CDR3, as DNA: TGCAGCGTTACCCCGCTCAGGGATGGCTACACCTTC. Translation gives CSVTPLRDGYTF. V is TRBV29-1 and J is TRBJ1-2; D perhaps matches TRBD1 (5 bases). Germline CDR1 is SQVTM and CDR2 is ANQGSEA. The CDR3 extends over 12 amino acids. The V and J ends lost 5 bases and 6 bases respectively, with 13 bases between them.

This clonotype was seen many times. The chain uses TRBV11-3 and TRBJ2-7; D might be TRBD1 or TRBD2, each matching 6 bases. Germline V CDR1 and CDR2: SGHNT, YENEEA. V was clipped by 5 bases and J by 3 bases, with 11 bases between them. The CDR3 covers 13 residues. The CDR3 bases are TGTGCCAGCAGCCGGAAGGGGGGCTACGAGCAGTACTTC. Encoded protein: CASSRKGGYEQYF.

This clonotype was seen more than once but under ten times. The chain joins TRBV10-2 to TRBJ2-1; D possibly corresponds to TRBD1 (6 bases). The CDR3 contains 17 residues. Per the germline V gene, CDR1 is WSHSY and CDR2 is SAAADI. Deletions cut 8 bases from V and 0 bases from J, with 20 bases between. The CDR3 bases are TGCGCCAGCGGGCGACCCAGGGACAAGAGCTCCTACAATGAGCAGTTCTTC. Protein product: CASGRPRDKSSYNEQFF.

The V and J genes are TRBV3-1 and TRBJ2-7; either TRBD1 or TRBD2 may fit D (6 bases each). The CDR3 totals 14 residues. Trimming removed 3 bases from V and 6 bases from J, with 15 bases in between. Germline CDR1 is LGHDT and CDR2 is YNNKEL (reference sequence). CDR3 region: CASSQVGGLGEQYF. The CDR3, as DNA: TGTGCCAGCAGCCAGGTGGGGGGCCTCGGCGAGCAGTACTTC.

The rearrangement joins TRBV27 to TRBJ2-1; D is possibly TRBD2 (6 bases). This CDR3 has 13 amino acids. V lost 4 bases to trimming and J lost 9 bases, with 13 bases between them. Germline values: CDR1 MNHEY, CDR2 SMNVEV (reference sequence). The CDR3 region has the DNA TGTGCCAGCAGTTGGCTGGCGGGGTCTGAGCAGTTCTTC. It translates to CASSWLAGSEQFF.

This clonotype was seen ten or more times. This chain connects TRBV2 to TRBJ2-7, with 8 positions matching TRBD1. Germline assignment: CDR1 SNHLY and CDR2 FYNNEI. V trimming: 5 bases; J trimming: 4 bases; junction bases outside the gene matches: 1. CDR3 length: 12 residues. The CDR3 loop reads CASSRQGYEQYF. As DNA, the CDR3 is TGTGCCAGCAGTCGACAGGGGTACGAGCAGTACTTC.

This clonotype was observed a few times. The chain links TRBV3-1 to TRBJ2-3, with 8 bases identical to TRBD2. Per germline, CDR1 LGHDT and CDR2 YNNKEL (reference sequence). The V gene end was trimmed by 1 base and the J gene end by 0 bases; junction bases not matched to a gene: 9. This CDR3 has 18 amino acids. This CDR3 reads CASSQVLGGGMSTDTQYF. The CDR3 DNA reads TGTGCCAGCAGCCAAGTTCTTGGCGGGGGGATGAGCACAGATACGCAGTATTTT.

The chain employs TRBV6-2 or TRBV6-3 and TRBJ1-4, with D possibly TRBD1 on 6 matching bases. V dropped 7 bases and J dropped 4 bases, with 13 bases sitting between them. From germline, CDR1 is MNHEY and CDR2 SVGEGT. The CDR3 length is 14 residues. The DNA for the CDR3 is TGTGCCAGCAAGGGCGGCAGGGGTAATGAAAAACTGTTTTTT. Protein product: CASKGGRGNEKLFF.

This clonotype was counted at least ten times. The J gene is TRBJ1-1, the V gene TRBV5-1, with D possibly being TRBD1 (6 bases). Trimming left V 1 base short and J 4 bases short, with 11 bases between. Germline values: CDR1 SGHRS, CDR2 YFSETQ. The length of the CDR3 is 14 residues. The CDR3 region is CASSLTQGGTEAFF. DNA for the CDR3: TGCGCCAGCAGCTTGACACAGGGTGGCACTGAAGCTTTCTTT.